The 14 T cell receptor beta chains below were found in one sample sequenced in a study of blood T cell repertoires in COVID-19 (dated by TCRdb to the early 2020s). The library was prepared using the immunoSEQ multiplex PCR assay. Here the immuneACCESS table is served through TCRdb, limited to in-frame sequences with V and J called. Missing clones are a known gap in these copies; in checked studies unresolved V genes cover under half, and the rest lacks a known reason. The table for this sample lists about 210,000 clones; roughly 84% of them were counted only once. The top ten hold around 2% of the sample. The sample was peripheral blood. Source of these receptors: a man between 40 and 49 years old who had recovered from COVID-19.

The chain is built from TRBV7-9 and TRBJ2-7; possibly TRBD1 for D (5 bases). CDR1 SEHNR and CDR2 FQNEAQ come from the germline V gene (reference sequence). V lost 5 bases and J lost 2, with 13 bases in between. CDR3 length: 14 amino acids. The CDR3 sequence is CASSPGQGAYEQYF. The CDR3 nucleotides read TGTGCCAGCAGCCCTGGCCAGGGCGCCTACGAGCAGTACTTC. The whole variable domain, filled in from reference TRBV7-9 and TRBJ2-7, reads DTGVSQNPRHKITKRGQNVTFRCDPISEHNRLYWYRQTLGQGPEFLTYFQNEAQLEKSRLLSDRFSAERPKGSFSTLEIQRTEQGDSAMYLCASSPGQGAYEQYFGPGTRLTVT.

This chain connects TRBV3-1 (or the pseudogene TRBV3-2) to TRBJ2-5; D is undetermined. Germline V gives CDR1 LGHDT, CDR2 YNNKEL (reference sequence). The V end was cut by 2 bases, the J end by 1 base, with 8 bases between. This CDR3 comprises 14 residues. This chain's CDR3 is CASSQFVSQETQYF. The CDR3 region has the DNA TGTGCCAGCAGCCAATTCGTCAGCCAAGAGACCCAGTACTTC.

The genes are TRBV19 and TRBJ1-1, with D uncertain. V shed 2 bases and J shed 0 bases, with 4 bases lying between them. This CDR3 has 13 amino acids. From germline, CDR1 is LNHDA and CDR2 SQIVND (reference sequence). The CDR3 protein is CASSIQMNTEAFF. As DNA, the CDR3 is TGTGCCAGTAGTATACAGATGAACACTGAAGCTTTCTTT.

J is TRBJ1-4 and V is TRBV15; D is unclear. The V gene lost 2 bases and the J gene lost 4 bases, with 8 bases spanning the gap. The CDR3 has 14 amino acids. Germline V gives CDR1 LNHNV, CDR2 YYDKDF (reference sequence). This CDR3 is CATSRSGFNEKLFF. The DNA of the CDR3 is TGTGCCACCAGCAGATCAGGATTTAATGAAAAACTGTTTTTT. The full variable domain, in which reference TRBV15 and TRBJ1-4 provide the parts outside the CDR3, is DAMVIQNPRYQVTQFGKPVTLSCSQTLNHNVMYWYQQKSSQAPKLLFHYYDKDFNNEADTPDNFQSRRPNTSFCFLDIRSPGLGDTAMYLCATSRSGFNEKLFFGSGTQLSVL.

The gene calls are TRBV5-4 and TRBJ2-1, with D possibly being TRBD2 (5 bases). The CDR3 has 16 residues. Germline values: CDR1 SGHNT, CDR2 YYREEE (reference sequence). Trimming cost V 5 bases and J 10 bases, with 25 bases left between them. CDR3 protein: CASRGPGIPPGWEQFF. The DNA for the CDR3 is TGTGCCAGCAGGGGCCCGGGCATCCCCCCGGGGTGGGAGCAGTTCTTC.

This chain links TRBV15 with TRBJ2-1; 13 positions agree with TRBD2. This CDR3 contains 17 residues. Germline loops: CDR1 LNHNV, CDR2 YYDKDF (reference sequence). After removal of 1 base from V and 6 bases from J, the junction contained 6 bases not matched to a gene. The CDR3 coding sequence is TGTGCCACCAGCAGAGGGACTAGCGGGGGCCCCGGCAATGAGCAGTTCTTC. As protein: CATSRGTSGGPGNEQFF.

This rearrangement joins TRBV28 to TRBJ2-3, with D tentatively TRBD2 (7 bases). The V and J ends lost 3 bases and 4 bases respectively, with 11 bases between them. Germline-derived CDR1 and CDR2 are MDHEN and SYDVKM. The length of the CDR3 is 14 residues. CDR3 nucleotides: TGTGCCAGCAGTTTGGGAGGGGGGGCAGATACGCAGTATTTT. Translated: CASSLGGGADTQYF.

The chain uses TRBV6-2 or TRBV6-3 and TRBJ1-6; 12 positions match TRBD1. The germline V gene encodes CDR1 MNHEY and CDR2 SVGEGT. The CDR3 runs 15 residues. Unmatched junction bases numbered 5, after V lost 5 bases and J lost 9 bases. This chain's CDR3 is CASSPGTGGSSPLHF. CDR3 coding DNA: TGTGCCAGCAGTCCCGGGACAGGGGGCAGTTCACCCCTCCACTTT.

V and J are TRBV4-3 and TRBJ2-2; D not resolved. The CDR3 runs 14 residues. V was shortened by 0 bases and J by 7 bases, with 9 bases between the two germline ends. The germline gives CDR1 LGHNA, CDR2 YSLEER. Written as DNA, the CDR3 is TGCGCCAGCAGCCAAGAGGGCCAGTTCGGGGAGCTGTTTTTT. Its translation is CASSQEGQFGELFF.

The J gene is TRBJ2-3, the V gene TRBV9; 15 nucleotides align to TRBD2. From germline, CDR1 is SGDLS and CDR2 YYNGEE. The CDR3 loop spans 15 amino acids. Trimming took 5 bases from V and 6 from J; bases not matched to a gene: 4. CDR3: CASRAGTSGRDTQYF. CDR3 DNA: TGTGCCAGCAGAGCCGGGACTAGCGGGAGGGATACGCAGTATTTT.

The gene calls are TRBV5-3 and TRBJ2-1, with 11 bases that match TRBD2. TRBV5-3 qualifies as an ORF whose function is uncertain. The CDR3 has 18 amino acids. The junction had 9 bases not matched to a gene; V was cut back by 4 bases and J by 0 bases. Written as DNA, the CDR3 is TGTGCCAGAAGCCCCCGGCTAGCGGGAGGTTGCTCCTACAATGAGCAGTTCTTC. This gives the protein CARSPRLAGGCSYNEQFF.

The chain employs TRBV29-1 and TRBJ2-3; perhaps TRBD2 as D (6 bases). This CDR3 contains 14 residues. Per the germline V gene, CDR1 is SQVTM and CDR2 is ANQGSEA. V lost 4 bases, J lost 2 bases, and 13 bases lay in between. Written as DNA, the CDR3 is TGCAGCGTTGGCCGGACTACCCTCACAGATACGCAGTATTTT. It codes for CSVGRTTLTDTQYF.

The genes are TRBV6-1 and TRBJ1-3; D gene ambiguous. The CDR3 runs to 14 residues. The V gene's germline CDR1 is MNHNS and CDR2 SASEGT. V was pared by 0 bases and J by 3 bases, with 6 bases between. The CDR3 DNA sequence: TGTGCCAGCAGTGAAGCCAGTTATGGAAACACCATATATTTT. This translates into CASSEASYGNTIYF.

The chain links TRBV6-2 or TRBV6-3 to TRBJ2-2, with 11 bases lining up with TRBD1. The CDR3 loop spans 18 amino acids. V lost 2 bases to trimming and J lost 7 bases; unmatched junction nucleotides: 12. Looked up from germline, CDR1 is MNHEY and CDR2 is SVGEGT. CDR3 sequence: CASSYQPGQGASIGELFF. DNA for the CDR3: TGTGCCAGCAGTTACCAGCCCGGACAGGGGGCTTCTATCGGGGAGCTGTTTTTT.